The 8 T cell receptor beta chains in this list originate from one sample, sequenced in a study of blood T cell repertoires in COVID-19. Measured with immunoSEQ multiplex PCR; TCRdb has only the in-frame clones, and not every one. The sample has 50,000 or so clones, 75% to 90% seen once. Input material: peripheral blood. These receptors all stem from a man between 70 and 80 years old with acute or convalescent COVID-19.

This clone appeared once. This rearrangement joins TRBV18 to TRBJ2-2; D not resolved. The germline V gene encodes CDR1 KGHSH and CDR2 LQKENI. The CDR3 is 16 residues long. Trimming left V 1 base short and J 4 bases short, with 13 bases between. The chain's CDR3 is CASSPRVRPTTGELFF. The DNA for the CDR3 is TGTGCCAGCTCACCACGAGTCAGGCCTACCACCGGGGAGCTGTTTTTT.

This clone turned up a few times. The chain links TRBV9 to TRBJ2-3, with TRBD1 matching over 7 bases. The CDR3 loop spans 14 amino acids. The germline CDR1 and CDR2 sequences are SGDLS and YYNGEE. V was clipped by 3 bases and J by 2 bases; unmatched bases: 3. The CDR3 nucleotides are TGTGCCAGCAGCGACGGGACAGCCACAGATACGCAGTATTTT. It translates to CASSDGTATDTQYF.

V is TRBV13 and J is TRBJ1-4; perhaps TRBD1 as D (6 bases). The CDR3 runs 14 residues. V was cut by 4 bases and J by 7 bases, with 13 bases left in between. The germline V gene encodes CDR1 PRHDT and CDR2 FYEKMQ (reference sequence). The CDR3 DNA sequence: TGTGCCAGCAGCTCGACAGGAAACCTTGAAAAACTGTTTTTT. Translated: CASSSTGNLEKLFF.

This clone was detected once. The CDR3 nucleotides read TGTGCCAGCAGCTTAAGACTAGCGGGGGGCACAGATACGCAGTATTTT. Residues: CASSLRLAGGTDTQYF. This chain connects TRBV7-2 to TRBJ2-3; 12 bases line up with TRBD2. Germline CDR1 SGHTA, CDR2 FQGNSA. This CDR3 spans 16 amino acids. V was clipped by 2 bases and J by 1 base; unmatched bases: 1.

This chain uses TRBV12-3 or TRBV12-4 with TRBJ2-1, with no clear D. V gave up 6 bases and J gave up 4 bases, with 7 bases separating them. CDR3 length equals 12 residues. CDR3 bases: TGTGCCAGCAGGTCCGGGTACAATGAGCAGTTCTTC. Translated: CASRSGYNEQFF.

The rearrangement uses TRBV6-2 or TRBV6-3 and TRBJ1-1, with unresolved D. Germline lookup yields CDR1 MNHEY and CDR2 SVGEGT. V dropped 3 bases and J dropped 7 bases, with 9 bases sitting between them. The CDR3 extends over 12 amino acids. The CDR3 sequence: CASSYIQREAFF. CDR3 nucleotide sequence: TGTGCCAGCAGTTATATCCAGCGTGAAGCTTTCTTT.

The rearrangement joins TRBV9 to TRBJ1-1; no reliable D call. The germline V gene encodes CDR1 SGDLS and CDR2 YYNGEE. V lost 4 bases and J 0 bases, leaving 13 bases between the germline ends. The CDR3 is 15 residues long. The CDR3 DNA reads as TGTGCCAGCAGCCTCGGGTCGGTTGTGAACACTGAAGCTTTCTTT. The encoded protein is CASSLGSVVNTEAFF.

The gene calls are TRBV3-1 (or the pseudogene TRBV3-2) and TRBJ2-3; a possible D gene is TRBD2 (5 bases). The germline gives CDR1 LGHDT, CDR2 YNNKEL (reference sequence). V lost 3 bases, J lost 1 base, and 14 bases lay in between. The CDR3 consists of 16 residues. The CDR3 loop is CASSQNGVLGTDTQYF. DNA for the CDR3: TGTGCCAGCAGCCAGAACGGGGTCCTCGGCACAGATACGCAGTATTTT.